This T cell receptor beta chain was identified in a study of blood T cell repertoires in COVID-19. Study information: Some COVID-19 samples were acute and others convalescent; all came from the United States, Italy and Spain.

Per the original methods: Nucleated cell number was recorded as an estimate derived from reference gene primer amplification. Generated by immunoSEQ multiplex PCR, the TCRdb table keeps only in-frame clones and is missing some. V and J calls and clone size are as listed in that table; D and trimming were resolved from the DNA. The sample includes tens of thousands of clones, more than 80% of them seen just once. CDR1 is LNHDA and CDR2 is SQIVND in the germline V gene (reference sequence). The CDR3 loop spans 20 amino acids. V was trimmed by 5 bases and J by 0 bases, leaving 26 bases between them. The source is a man older than 75 with acute or convalescent COVID-19. The sequenced sample consisted of peripheral blood. This chain links TRBV19 with TRBJ1-5, with a possible D match to TRBD1 (6 bases). The CDR3 region has the DNA TGTGCCAGTAGTGCTGACCAAATCCCGGGACAACCTTTTAGCAATCAGCCCCAGCATTTT. It specifies CASSADQIPGQPFSNQPQHF.